The 24 T cell receptor beta chains given below trace back to one sample, sequenced in a study of shared clonotypes between healthy human individuals. The repertoire was sequenced with immunoSEQ multiplex PCR; TCRdb's copy has only in-frame clones and lacks some. The sample lists more than 1 million clones, 75% to 85% occurring once. The sequencing input was memory CD4+ T cells from PBMCs. Subset denoted: CD45RA-negative fraction. All receptors derive from a man aged 18 to 30 in good health. Some clones in this sample may be carry-over from other donors' samples.

V usage is TRBV6-1 and J usage is TRBJ1-2; D is unresolved. V lost 1 base to trimming and J lost 4 bases, with 13 bases between them. The germline V gene encodes CDR1 MNHNS and CDR2 SASEGT. The CDR3 covers 15 residues. CDR3 in amino acids: CASSEEAGVSYGYTF. The CDR3 DNA is TGTGCCAGCAGTGAAGAGGCAGGAGTGAGCTATGGCTACACCTTC.

The V call is TRBV12-2, the J call TRBJ2-3; the D call of TRBD2 is as the table states it, not checked on the DNA. TRBV12-2 is a documented pseudogene. The CDR3 sequence is 12 residues long. CDR3 protein: CASRHPADTQYF. CDR3 nucleotide sequence: TGTGCAAGTCGCCACCCGGCAGATACGCAGTATTTT.

Of note for this clone: The sample holds other DNA sequences that translate to the same CDR3. The V and J genes are TRBV7-9 and TRBJ1-2; 9 bases match TRBD1. The CDR3 totals 13 residues. Germline CDR1 is SEHNR and CDR2 is FQNEAQ (reference sequence). Unmatched junction bases numbered 3, after V lost 6 bases and J lost 4 bases. The CDR3 reads CASSSTGGYGYTF. The CDR3 DNA sequence: TGTGCCAGCAGTTCGACAGGGGGCTATGGCTACACCTTC.

This clone was seen once. V usage is TRBV2 and J usage is TRBJ2-4; 14 bases match TRBD2. V lost 6 bases and J lost 1; bases outside the gene matches: 11. This CDR3 is 19 amino acids long. Germline assignment: CDR1 SNHLY and CDR2 FYNNEI. CDR3: CASRYGTSGGRFAKNIQYF. CDR3 in DNA: TGTGCCAGCAGATACGGGACTAGCGGGGGCCGCTTCGCCAAAAACATTCAGTACTTC.

The chain joins TRBV7-6 to TRBJ2-7; 7 bases agree with TRBD2. In germline, CDR1 is SGHVS, CDR2 FNYEAQ. The CDR3 extends over 15 amino acids. J lost 2 bases, V lost 1 base, and 5 bases had no gene match. DNA for the CDR3: TGTGCCAGCAGCTTAGACAGCGGGGTACCCTACGAGCAGTACTTC. This gives the protein CASSLDSGVPYEQYF.

In its sample, this clone was seen many times. The rearrangement uses TRBV27 and TRBJ1-5, with D unresolved. CDR1 is MNHEY and CDR2 is SMNVEV in the germline V gene (reference sequence). With 3 bases removed from V and 7 bases from J, the gap between germline ends came to 4 bases. CDR3 length: 11 residues. The CDR3 loop is CASSFGQPQHF. The CDR3 DNA reads as TGTGCCAGCAGTTTTGGCCAGCCCCAGCATTTT.

This chain links TRBV9 with TRBJ2-6; D remains ambiguous. Germline CDR1 and CDR2: SGDLS and YYNGEE. The CDR3 has 14 residues. V lost 3 bases to trimming and J lost 0 bases, with 4 bases between them. Here the CDR3 DNA reads TGTGCCAGCAGCGCGGACTCTGGGGCCAACGTCCTGACTTTC. It is translated as CASSADSGANVLTF. The full variable domain, in which reference TRBV9 and TRBJ2-6 provide the parts outside the CDR3, is DSGVTQTPKHLITATGQRVTLRCSPRSGDLSVYWYQQSLDQGLQFLIQYYNGEERAKGNILERFSAQQFPDLHSELNLSSLELGDSALYFCASSADSGANVLTFGAGSRLTVL.

This clone has at least ten counts. This chain uses TRBV27 with TRBJ1-2, with a possible D match to TRBD1 (5 bases). Germline loops: CDR1 MNHEY, CDR2 SMNVEV (reference sequence). The V and J ends lost 2 bases and 5 bases respectively, with 12 bases between them. The CDR3 runs 14 residues. Written as DNA, the CDR3 is TGTGCCAGCAGTTTAGGGGGGTTTCCTTATGGCTACACCTTC. Its protein product is CASSLGGFPYGYTF.

V usage is TRBV6-1 and J usage is TRBJ2-7; 12 bases align to TRBD2. Looked up from germline, CDR1 is MNHNS and CDR2 is SASEGT. V was clipped by 4 bases and J by 2 bases; unmatched bases: 6. The CDR3 is 16 amino acids. CDR3 region: CASSARLAGDPYEQYF. As DNA, the CDR3 is TGTGCCAGCAGTGCCCGACTAGCGGGAGACCCCTACGAGCAGTACTTC.

J is TRBJ1-1 and V is TRBV10-3; D is undetermined. V shed 0 bases and J shed 1 base, with 9 bases lying between them. The CDR3 has 15 amino acids. The germline CDR1 and CDR2 sequences are ENHRY and SYGVKD. The chain's CDR3 is CAISESVGRNTEAFF. The CDR3 DNA follows: TGTGCCATCAGTGAGTCTGTGGGCAGGAACACTGAAGCTTTCTTT.

The chain recombines TRBV28 with TRBJ2-7, with 15 bases aligning to TRBD2. Unmatched junction bases numbered 10, after V lost 8 bases and J lost 2 bases. The CDR3 spans 17 residues. Germline V gene sequence: CDR1 MDHEN, CDR2 SYDVKM. The CDR3 spells CASGLPGLAGGTYEQYF. As DNA, the CDR3 is TGTGCCAGCGGCCTCCCGGGACTAGCGGGAGGTACCTACGAGCAGTACTTC.

The genes are TRBV27 and TRBJ1-1; D ambiguous. Germline-derived CDR1 and CDR2 are MNHEY and SMNVEV (reference sequence). V was shortened by 1 base and J by 5 bases, with 8 bases between the two germline ends. The CDR3 is made up of 13 amino acids. The DNA for the CDR3 is TGTGCCAGCAGTTTATATGCGAGAACTGAAGCTTTCTTT. As protein: CASSLYARTEAFF.

This clone was recorded at least ten times. The sample has other DNA sequences that encode this CDR3 too. The chain joins TRBV6-6 to TRBJ1-5, with 8 bases fitting TRBD1. Germline CDR1 reads MNHNY; CDR2 reads SVGAGI (reference sequence). The J segment lost 3 bases and the V segment lost 2 bases, leaving 3 bases of the junction unmatched. CDR3 length: 15 residues. CDR3: CASSYGTGSNQPQHF. The CDR3 region has the DNA TGTGCCAGCAGTTACGGGACAGGATCCAATCAGCCCCAGCATTTT.

Comments on this clone: The sample has other DNA sequences that encode this CDR3 too. The J gene is TRBJ2-2, the V gene TRBV11-3; D remains unclear. V was pared by 5 bases and J by 4 bases, with 8 bases between. Germline V lookup: CDR1 SGHNT, CDR2 YENEEA. This CDR3 has 13 amino acids. CDR3 sequence: CASSPTVTGELFF. CDR3 in DNA: TGTGCCAGCAGCCCTACAGTCACCGGGGAGCTGTTTTTT.

The chain uses TRBV19 and TRBJ1-5; TRBD1 agrees at 7 bases. Germline V gene lookup returns CDR1 LNHDA and CDR2 SQIVND (reference sequence). The CDR3 loop spans 14 amino acids. With V trimmed by 7 bases and J by 9 bases, 12 bases remained unmatched. The CDR3 spells CASTPDRRVRPQHF. The CDR3 nucleotides read TGTGCCAGTACCCCGGACAGGAGGGTTCGGCCCCAGCATTTT.

This rearrangement joins TRBV10-1 to TRBJ2-7, with a weak D call TRBD2 (6 bases). CDR3 length equals 13 residues. Germline V gene sequence: CDR1 WNHNN, CDR2 SYGVQD (reference sequence). V was shortened by 0 bases and J by 5 bases, with 8 bases between the two germline ends. CDR3 region: CASSESTRDEQYF. The CDR3 DNA sequence: TGCGCCAGCAGTGAGTCGACTAGAGACGAGCAGTACTTC.

V usage is TRBV28 and J usage is TRBJ1-2; D unclear. CDR3 length equals 15 residues. From germline, CDR1 is MDHEN and CDR2 SYDVKM. Trimming stripped 1 base from V and 3 bases from J, with 12 bases between. The CDR3 sequence is CASSLSGQGDYGYTF. DNA of the CDR3: TGTGCCAGCAGTTTATCCGGGCAAGGAGACTATGGCTACACCTTC.

The chain has TRBV6-5 and TRBJ1-6; TRBD1 is a possible D gene (6 bases). CDR1 and CDR2 from the germline V gene are MNHEY and SVGAGI. V was cut by 5 bases and J by 9 bases, with 14 bases left in between. This CDR3 has 14 residues. The CDR3 reads CASSTRGLASPLHF. The CDR3 bases are TGTGCCAGCAGTACCAGGGGCCTTGCTTCACCCCTCCACTTT.

The sample holds a few counts of this clone. The CDR3 sequence: CASSSWSGGVSGANVLTF. The CDR3 coding sequence is TGCGCCAGCAGCTCATGGAGTGGAGGGGTCTCTGGGGCCAACGTCCTGACTTTC. The chain uses TRBV4-1 and TRBJ2-6; tentatively, D is TRBD2 (6 bases). The CDR3 runs to 18 residues. Trimming took off 5 bases at V and 0 bases at J, with 17 bases between the two ends. Germline V gene sequence: CDR1 MGHRA, CDR2 YSYEKL.

Points on this clone: This specimen includes other DNA sequences encoding the same CDR3. CDR3 sequence: CASSLRAGLSYEQYF. CDR3 sequence (DNA): TGTGCCAGCAGTTTACGCGCGGGACTCTCCTACGAGCAGTACTTC. The J gene is TRBJ2-7, the V gene TRBV27; D might be TRBD2 (6 bases). The V and J ends lost 2 bases and 0 bases respectively, with 11 bases between them. Germline loops: CDR1 MNHEY, CDR2 SMNVEV (reference sequence). The CDR3 covers 15 residues.

This sequence joins TRBV7-2 and TRBJ2-2, with D perhaps TRBD1 (6 bases). The CDR3 runs to 15 residues. V lost 5 bases to trimming and J lost 1 base, with 11 bases between them. Germline assignment: CDR1 SGHTA and CDR2 FQGNSA. The CDR3: CASSPKQGNTGELFF. The CDR3 nucleotides read TGTGCCAGCAGCCCTAAACAGGGGAACACCGGGGAGCTGTTTTTT.

The chain recombines TRBV5-1 with TRBJ2-2, with D perhaps matching TRBD2 (5 bases). The length of the CDR3 is 14 residues. Per germline, CDR1 SGHRS and CDR2 YFSETQ. Trimming took 4 bases from V and 7 from J, leaving 14 bases between them. The chain's CDR3 is CASSGMRAGGELFF. CDR3 sequence (DNA): TGCGCCAGCAGCGGGATGCGGGCAGGCGGGGAGCTGTTTTTT.

Details on this clone: A junction boundary mismatches the germline segment, possibly from a read error. The gene calls are TRBV20-1 and TRBJ2-7; the D gene is possibly TRBD1 (5 bases). CDR1 is DFQATT and CDR2 is SNEGSKA in the germline V gene (reference sequence). The CDR3 has 10 amino acids. CDR3 loop: CSALSETVSF. CDR3 nucleotides: TGCAGTGCCCTGTCGGAGACAGTCAGCTTC.

The V gene is TRBV6-5, the J gene TRBJ2-7, with 9 bases identical to TRBD2. The CDR3 runs to 16 residues. The V gene's germline CDR1 is MNHEY and CDR2 SVGAGI. Losses at the gene ends were 0 bases for V and 3 bases for J; bases not matched to a gene: 6. CDR3 in amino acids: CASSYSRVTSGYEQYF. The DNA for the CDR3 is TGTGCCAGCAGTTACTCGAGGGTGACTAGCGGCTACGAGCAGTACTTC.